This T cell receptor beta chain derives from a study of Graves' ophthalmopathy and Graves' hyperthyroidism (dated 2018 in TCRdb). The study in broad terms: Peripheral blood samples were taken at the time of initial diagnosis, before any treatment was given. TCR beta repertoire signatures were used to distinguish Graves' ophthalmopathy from Graves' hyperthyroidism and to predict progression to ophthalmopathy. In total, 135 blood samples were TCR-sequenced: approximately 40 ophthalmopathy, roughly 77 hyperthyroidism and roughly 17 hyperthyroidism-to-ophthalmopathy patients. To explore V-J signatures distinguishing ophthalmopathy from hyperthyroidism, a discovery set of roughly 100 patients (roughly 42 ophthalmopathy, roughly 56 stable hyperthyroidism) was enrolled. An independent validation cohort comprised fewer than 20 hyperthyroidism patients and around 16 patients who later progressed from hyperthyroidism to ophthalmopathy. In five to seven hyperthyroidism patients, T-cell repertoires of thyroid tissue and blood were compared. After sampling, hyperthyroidism patients received methimazole starting at 30 mg daily, and ophthalmopathy patients received high-dose intravenous methylprednisolone. The roughly 100 discovery patients were divided at random into training and test sets in a 7:3 ratio.

A remark on this clonotype: Its antigen remains undetermined. No base-level quality is on record; no much larger clone is a single base apart.

Patients with ophthalmopathy had moderately to severely active disease, with a Clinical Activity Score of 3 or more, a NOSPECS grade of 4 or more, and a disease duration of less than 3 months. Anyone with other autoimmune diseases, uncontrolled infections, pregnancy or lactation was excluded from the study. Clinical symptoms, serum thyroxine, TRAb, thyroid ultrasound and orbital computed tomography formed the basis of the diagnosis. Using Ficoll-Paque density gradient centrifugation, PBMCs were isolated from 10 ml of fresh peripheral blood. Total RNA was extracted with Trizol reagent and quality-checked on an Agilent 2100 Bioanalyzer. Including the terminal cysteine and phenylalanine, the CDR3 comprises 13 residues. The read is trimmed to its CDR3 DNA, 39 bases read in frame from base 1. V loses 0 bases, J loses 3 bases, and the germline ends lie 5 bases apart. Based on the germline V gene (reference sequence), the CDR1 and CDR2 sequences are LNHNV and YYDKDF.

Study-level results and caveats: In validation, the model predicted ophthalmopathy progression with nearly 71% sensitivity and approximately 78% specificity; eleven to twelve predicted patients were CT-confirmed with GO in a median of approximately 6.5 months. In cross-validation, the 13-signature model distinguished ophthalmopathy from stable hyperthyroidism with nearly 90% sensitivity and nearly 82% specificity, and in the test set the corresponding values were approximately 80% and 68%. Sample size was not statistically predetermined, and group allocation was not concealed from the investigators. Among expanded thyroid clonotypes with frequency above 0.001, most also showed up in blood, which suggests that blood repertoires may reflect the thyroid immune response.

For repertoire sequencing, TCR beta CDR3 regions were amplified from RNA transcripts. HTBI primers and the Qiagen OneStep RT-PCR kit were used in a first-round RT-PCR, which was followed by a second-round multiplex PCR, size selection and purification. Sequencing of the libraries was carried out on an Illumina HiSeq2000 in paired-end mode with 100 bp reads. The study's own analysis went as follows. Reads were processed with SOAPnuke, discarding reads with adapters, uncalled bases, mean Phred below 15, or no exact constant-primer or identifier match. COPE v1.2.5 was used to merge high-quality paired reads. Each unique nucleotide sequence was defined as a clonotype, and clonotypes were aligned to IMGT TRB V, D and J references with MiTCR v1.1. Only V-J combinations with frequency above 0.0001 were analysed, covering around 99% of repertoires. A TCR clonal expansion and chaos score per V-J combination was defined as the ratio of F50 clonal expansion to chaos observed in the TCRdist matrix. Welch's t-statistics and random forest were used to reduce the features to roughly 14 V-J combinations, which were then used as input to a naive Bayes classifier. The Morisita-Horn index was used to measure how similar the thyroid and blood repertoires were. TCRdb reprocessing: public reads trimmed at Q25 with fastp, clones called with MiXCR, in-frame beta chains kept. Every entry covers one CDR3 protein and lists the most common genes and DNA from its rows. The V and J calls and clone size are TCRdb's, not the authors'. Here the sample has 220,000 or so distinct CDR3 sequences; approximately 21% occur a single time. The ten largest clones represent 43% of the sample.

The TCR sequence derives from a woman aged 50 to 65 with Graves' ophthalmopathy. Donor details come from another sample of the same person, matched by shared clones. Sequencing input: peripheral blood. The chain is encoded by TRBV15 joined to TRBJ2-5; no confident D gene assignment can be made. DNA sequence: TGTGCCACCAGCAGAGACACAAAAGAGACCCAGTACTTC. This encodes CATSRDTKETQYF.